This passage covers 17 T cell receptor beta chains from one sample sequenced in a study of blood T cells in healthy people across ages (dated by TCRdb to the mid-2010s). The library was prepared using 5' RACE. Sequencing instrument: Illumina HiSeq 2500. The second PCR ran for about 6 to 12 cycles and used a J-beta primer mix along with a sample-barcoded 5' primer. TCRdb cleaned the public reads at Q25 with fastp, built clones with MiXCR and kept in-frame beta chains. Rows matching on CDR3 protein sequence are summarized as one entry with the most common DNA and genes. Within this sample are 1.5 million to 2 million distinct CDR3 sequences, with just under 50% of them counted one time only. The ten largest clonotypes hold 2.1% of the sample. Specimen: blood. These receptors came from a woman in her thirties or forties in good health.

The chain is built from TRBV6-2 or TRBV6-3 and TRBJ2-3; D gene uncertain. The germline gives CDR1 MNHEY, CDR2 SVGEGT. CDR3 length equals 14 residues. V was pared by 0 bases and J by 3 bases, with 7 bases between. The CDR3 sequence: CASSYSGRTDTQYF. The DNA of the CDR3 is TGTGCCAGCAGTTACTCAGGAAGGACAGATACGCAGTATTTT.

This clonotype was recorded a few times. The chain has TRBV6-1 and TRBJ1-5, with 11 bases fitting TRBD1. CDR3 length equals 16 residues. V lost 3 bases and J lost 5; bases outside the gene matches: 6. Germline V CDR1 and CDR2: MNHNS, SASEGT. The CDR3 DNA follows: TGTGCCAGCAGTGATGGGGGACAGGGGGTCTATCAGCCCCAGCATTTT. Encoded protein: CASSDGGQGVYQPQHF.

The chain employs TRBV20-1 and TRBJ2-1, with TRBD1 as a possible D gene (5 bases). The CDR3 runs to 14 residues. The germline V and J ends were trimmed by 0 bases and 3 bases, with 9 bases remaining between them. CDR1 DFQATT and CDR2 SNEGSKA come from the germline V gene (reference sequence). The CDR3 loop reads CSARDRGLYNEQFF. For the CDR3, the DNA is TGCAGTGCTAGAGATAGGGGTCTCTACAATGAGCAGTTCTTC.

The rearrangement links TRBV5-1 to TRBJ2-1, with D perhaps matching TRBD2 (5 bases). The V and J ends lost 3 bases and 0 bases respectively, with 19 bases between them. The length of the CDR3 is 18 residues. Germline CDR1 reads SGHRS; CDR2 reads YFSETQ. Here the CDR3 DNA reads TGCGCCAGCAGCTGCGGGTGTACGACTATAAGCTCCTACAATGAGCAGTTCTTC. The encoded protein is CASSCGCTTISSYNEQFF.

V and J are TRBV7-2 and TRBJ2-6; TRBD1 matches at 8 bases. The germline CDR1 and CDR2 sequences are SGHTA and FQGNSA. The CDR3 is 17 amino acids. V was clipped by 3 bases and J by 3 bases; unmatched bases: 7. The CDR3 here is CASSLTGALHGANVLTF. The CDR3 region has the DNA TGTGCCAGCAGCTTGACAGGGGCCCTTCATGGGGCCAACGTCCTGACTTTC.

This chain links TRBV15 with TRBJ1-2; tentative D call: TRBD1 (5 bases). Germline V gene data show CDR1 as LNHNV and CDR2 as YYDKDF (reference sequence). V lost 0 bases, J lost 3 bases, and 8 bases lay in between. This CDR3 region has 14 residues. CDR3 sequence: CATSRDGGDYGYTF. CDR3 nucleotide sequence: TGTGCCACCAGCAGAGATGGGGGGGACTATGGCTACACCTTC.

This chain connects TRBV6-2 or TRBV6-3 to TRBJ2-5, with 8 bases matching TRBD1. This CDR3 spans 16 amino acids. V dropped 2 bases and J dropped 4; count of bases not matched to a gene: 9. Germline CDR1 reads MNHEY; CDR2 reads SVGEGT. This CDR3 is CASSYPTGGIRETQYF. The CDR3 DNA follows: TGTGCCAGCAGTTACCCCACAGGGGGAATACGAGAGACCCAGTACTTC.

This clonotype was counted between two and nine times. The genes are TRBV20-1 and TRBJ1-5; D unresolved. V shed 3 bases and J shed 5 bases, with 11 bases lying between them. The CDR3 length is 13 residues. Germline loops: CDR1 DFQATT, CDR2 SNEGSKA (reference sequence). The CDR3 is CSASSQLDQPQHF. Here the CDR3 DNA reads TGCAGTGCTAGCAGTCAGCTTGATCAGCCCCAGCATTTT.

The chain joins TRBV4-1 to TRBJ2-7; tentative D call: TRBD2 (6 bases). V lost 0 bases and J lost 3, with 18 bases in between. The CDR3 length is 17 residues. From germline, CDR1 is MGHRA and CDR2 YSYEKL. CDR3 bases: TGCGCCAGCAGCCAAGAATGGCGGGGTCCCACCCGCTACGAGCAGTACTTC. Translation gives CASSQEWRGPTRYEQYF.

This rearrangement joins TRBV20-1 to TRBJ2-1, with 9 bases aligning to TRBD1. Germline values: CDR1 DFQATT, CDR2 SNEGSKA (reference sequence). The CDR3 totals 16 residues. V was pared by 1 base and J by 3 bases, with 7 bases of the junction left unmatched. The DNA of the CDR3 is TGCAGTGCTAGAGGAAGGGACAGGGAAATCTACAATGAGCAGTTCTTC. Amino acids: CSARGRDREIYNEQFF.

The chain has TRBV6-2 or TRBV6-3 and TRBJ2-1; D is undetermined. Trimming took 0 bases from V and 2 from J, leaving 5 bases between them. Germline loops: CDR1 MNHEY, CDR2 SVGEGT. The CDR3 extends over 14 amino acids. CDR3 DNA sequence: TGTGCCAGCAGTTACTCTCAAACCTACAATGAGCAGTTCTTC. This translates into CASSYSQTYNEQFF.

The V call is TRBV20-1, the J call TRBJ2-5; no clear D gene. Trimming stripped 3 bases from V and 1 base from J, with 9 bases between. The V gene's germline CDR1 is DFQATT and CDR2 SNEGSKA (reference sequence). CDR3 length: 13 amino acids. The CDR3, as DNA: TGCAGTGCTAGTAACTCTATCCAAGAGACCCAGTACTTC. Its translation is CSASNSIQETQYF.

There are a few counts of this clonotype. The chain joins TRBV4-3 to TRBJ2-6; TRBD1 matches at 11 bases. CDR1 is LGHNA, CDR2 YSLEER, per germline. The CDR3 is 17 amino acids. The ends lost 4 bases at V and 0 bases at J; junction bases unmatched: 2. CDR3 DNA: TGCGCCAGCAGCCCAGGGACAGGGGGCTCTGGGGCCAACGTCCTGACTTTC. This translates into CASSPGTGGSGANVLTF.

The gene calls are TRBV12-3 or TRBV12-4 and TRBJ2-3; 10 nucleotides match TRBD2. V trimming: 5 bases; J trimming: 4 bases; junction bases outside the gene matches: 6. The CDR3 runs to 15 residues. Here the CDR3 reads CASSKLAGWADTQYF. The CDR3 DNA reads as TGTGCCAGCAGTAAACTAGCGGGGTGGGCAGATACGCAGTATTTT.

The V and J genes are TRBV9 and TRBJ2-1; 7 positions match TRBD2. CDR1 is SGDLS, CDR2 YYNGEE, per germline. V lost 0 bases to trimming and J lost 3 bases; unmatched junction nucleotides: 9. The CDR3 has 17 amino acids. CDR3 in DNA: TGTGCCAGCAGCGTAGATCTCCGAGCGGGGCACTACAATGAGCAGTTCTTC. This codes for CASSVDLRAGHYNEQFF.

The V and J genes are TRBV6-2 or TRBV6-3 and TRBJ1-2; D gene unclear. The V end lost 7 bases, the J end lost 7 bases, and 13 bases lay between the germline ends. Germline V gene data show CDR1 as MNHEY and CDR2 as SVGEGT. The CDR3 is made up of 12 amino acids. This CDR3 is CASNREWGGYTF. The CDR3, as DNA: TGTGCCAGCAACCGGGAGTGGGGTGGCTACACCTTC.

This chain joins TRBV7-8 and TRBJ2-1, with D possibly matching TRBD2 (5 bases). V gave up 4 bases and J gave up 3 bases, with 10 bases separating them. The germline gives CDR1 SGHVS, CDR2 FQNEAQ. This CDR3 has 14 amino acids. The CDR3 here is CASSSGSYYNEQFF. CDR3 DNA: TGTGCCAGCAGCTCGGGATCCTACTACAATGAGCAGTTCTTC.